The 32 T cell receptor beta chains below come from one sample, sequenced in a study of graft-versus-host responses after intestinal transplantation. The antigens for these receptors are not known. Assay: immunoSEQ multiplex PCR; the TCRdb copy retains only in-frame clones and omits some. The sample records about 90,000 clones, approximately 92% being singletons. The specimen comprised unstimulated CD8+ T cells sorted from spleen or lymph node cells, sampled before transplant. The receptor source for this set is a human donor who was the organ donor for an intestinal transplant.

The V and J genes are TRBV5-6 and TRBJ1-4; the D gene is possibly TRBD1 (5 bases). Between the trimmed V and J ends, which lost 1 base and 7 bases, there was a span of 20 bases. The CDR3 length is 17 residues. CDR1 and CDR2 (germline): SGHDT, YYEEEE. In DNA form, the CDR3 reads TGTGCCAGCAGCTTGTTTGGTACGGGCTGGGGCGGTGAAAAACTGTTTTTT. It translates to CASSLFGTGWGGEKLFF. The full variable domain, with the rest looked up from reference TRBV5-6 and TRBJ1-4, is DAGVTQSPTHLIKTRGQQVTLRCSPKSGHDTVSWYQQALGQGPQFIFQYYEEEERQRGNFPDRFSGHQFPNYSSELNVNALLLGDSALYLCASSLFGTGWGGEKLFFGSGTQLSVL.

The chain links TRBV4-2 to TRBJ2-5; tentatively, D is TRBD1 (6 bases). Trimming removed 1 base at V and 7 bases at J, with 13 bases between. The CDR3 consists of 14 residues. Germline CDR1 reads LGHNA; CDR2 reads YNFKEQ. The CDR3, as DNA: TGTGCCAGCAGCCAAGGGGGGCGTCTCGGGACCCAGTACTTC. Protein: CASSQGGRLGTQYF.

This sequence joins TRBV10-1 and TRBJ1-2, with D unresolved. Germline values: CDR1 WNHNN, CDR2 SYGVQD (reference sequence). The CDR3 is 9 amino acids. V lost 10 bases to trimming and J lost 8 bases, with 8 bases between them. CDR3 nucleotides: TGCGCCACCAGGAGGGGCTACACCTTC. Translating it yields CATRRGYTF.

The chain is built from TRBV11-3 and TRBJ2-1; possible D gene TRBD2, 6 bases. The length of the CDR3 is 15 residues. CDR1 and CDR2 (germline): SGHNT, YENEEA. V gave up 8 bases and J gave up 0 bases, with 14 bases separating them. CDR3 loop: CASAGPPSSYNEQFF. CDR3 in DNA: TGTGCCAGCGCGGGGCCCCCGAGCTCCTACAATGAGCAGTTCTTC.

This chain uses TRBV29-1 with TRBJ2-1; possible D gene TRBD2, 5 bases. The CDR3 spans 12 residues. The germline V and J ends were trimmed by 3 bases and 13 bases, with 16 bases remaining between them. CDR1 is SQVTM and CDR2 is ANQGSEA in the germline V gene. The CDR3 DNA reads TGCAGCGTTGAGGGAGCTGCGGCTAGCCAGTTCTTC. This gives the protein CSVEGAAASQFF.

This rearrangement joins TRBV6-1 to TRBJ2-3; 8 bases align to TRBD2. The CDR3 has 16 amino acids. V shed 2 bases, J shed 2 bases, and the junction held 6 bases outside the gene matches. Germline V gives CDR1 MNHNS, CDR2 SASEGT. DNA of the CDR3: TGTGCCAGCAGTGAATTGTCCGGGGGGGCCACAGATACGCAGTATTTT. It encodes CASSELSGGATDTQYF.

This clone was detected only once. The V call is TRBV6-4, the J call TRBJ2-3, with D perhaps matching TRBD2 (6 bases). In germline, CDR1 is MRHNA, CDR2 SNTAGT. The V end was cut by 4 bases, the J end by 6 bases, with 14 bases between. The CDR3 has 14 residues. CDR3 amino acids: CASSGSGVADTQYF. The CDR3 nucleotides read TGTGCCAGCAGTGGGTCGGGGGTGGCCGATACGCAGTATTTT.

This clone was counted once. The chain joins TRBV4-1 to TRBJ1-5, with TRBD1 matching over 7 bases. CDR3 length equals 17 residues. Trimming took 4 bases from V and 4 from J; bases not matched to a gene: 13. The germline gives CDR1 MGHRA, CDR2 YSYEKL. CDR3: CASSPRDRRNPNQPQHF. The CDR3 DNA is TGCGCCAGCAGCCCACGGGACAGACGGAATCCGAATCAGCCCCAGCATTTT.

This clone has only one observation. The chain employs TRBV7-9 and TRBJ2-7; weak D call: TRBD1 (8 bases). Germline V CDR1 and CDR2: SEHNR, FQNEAQ (reference sequence). The CDR3 has 16 residues. V was trimmed by 1 base and J by 3 bases, leaving 16 bases between them. The CDR3 spells CASSLVGTGLDYEQYF. CDR3 in DNA: TGTGCCAGCAGCTTAGTTGGGACAGGACTAGACTACGAGCAGTACTTC.

The V call is TRBV5-4, the J call TRBJ2-1, with D hard to call. The CDR3 has 15 amino acids. Germline values: CDR1 SGHNT, CDR2 YYREEE (reference sequence). Deletions cut 6 bases from V and 0 bases from J, with 13 bases between. The CDR3 spells CASTGDMSSYNEQFF. The DNA for the CDR3 is TGTGCCAGCACCGGCGACATGAGCTCCTACAATGAGCAGTTCTTC.

The V and J genes are TRBV11-2 and TRBJ2-1, with 10 bases aligning to TRBD1. In germline, CDR1 is SGHAT, CDR2 FQNNGV. This CDR3 region has 19 residues. J lost 8 bases, V lost 3 bases, and 19 bases had no gene match. The CDR3 protein is CASSLMAPGTGATGDEQFF. DNA of the CDR3: TGTGCCAGCAGCTTGATGGCCCCCGGGACAGGGGCAACTGGCGATGAGCAGTTCTTC.

The chain links TRBV10-3 to TRBJ2-3; 9 nucleotides match TRBD1. The V segment lost 0 bases and the J segment 3 bases; nucleotides outside the gene matches: 7. Germline V gives CDR1 ENHRY, CDR2 SYGVKD. The CDR3 has 17 amino acids. For the CDR3, the DNA is TGTGCCATCAGTGAGTCGGCGGGGACAGGGAAAACAGATACGCAGTATTTT. This sequence encodes CAISESAGTGKTDTQYF.

The sample holds one count of this clone. This chain links TRBV11-3 with TRBJ2-7, with 8 bases fitting TRBD2. The V gene end was trimmed by 5 bases and the J gene end by 2 bases; junction bases not matched to a gene: 5. The CDR3 loop spans 14 amino acids. Germline CDR1 SGHNT, CDR2 YENEEA. The CDR3 nucleotides are TGTGCCAGCAGCCCCGAGCGGGAGCCCTACGAGCAGTACTTC. Residues: CASSPEREPYEQYF.

This chain uses TRBV27 with TRBJ2-7, with D possibly matching TRBD2 (6 bases). The V end lost 3 bases, the J end lost 4 bases, and 16 bases lay between the germline ends. The CDR3 is made up of 15 amino acids. The germline gives CDR1 MNHEY, CDR2 SMNVEV (reference sequence). CDR3 loop: CASSFGREVSYEQYF. The CDR3 nucleotides are TGTGCCAGCAGTTTCGGCAGGGAGGTTAGTTACGAGCAGTACTTC.

The DNA of the CDR3 is TGTGCCTGGAGTGGGACAGGGAACACCGGGGAGCTGTTTTTT. This sequence encodes CAWSGTGNTGELFF. The chain is built from TRBV30 and TRBJ2-2, with 7 bases fitting TRBD1. This CDR3 comprises 14 residues. Germline CDR1 is GTSNPN and CDR2 is SVGIG (reference sequence). Trimming cost V 1 base and J 1 base; bases outside gene matches: 0.

This clone is a singleton in its sample. The rearrangement links TRBV7-9 to TRBJ1-4; weak D call: TRBD1 (6 bases). With 5 bases removed from V and 2 bases from J, the gap between germline ends came to 9 bases. The CDR3 length is 14 residues. CDR1 is SEHNR and CDR2 is FQNEAQ in the germline V gene (reference sequence). DNA for the CDR3: TGTGCCAGCAGCCCCCAGGGGACTAATGAAAAACTGTTTTTT. Protein product: CASSPQGTNEKLFF.

The V call is TRBV11-2, the J call TRBJ2-7; 8 bases are shared with TRBD1. Unmatched junction bases numbered 3, after V lost 4 bases and J lost 4 bases. This CDR3 has 13 residues. The germline CDR1 and CDR2 sequences are SGHAT and FQNNGV. The DNA of the CDR3 is TGTGCCAGCAGCTCAAGGACAGGGTACGAGCAGTACTTC. Amino acid sequence: CASSSRTGYEQYF.

This chain links TRBV19 with TRBJ2-2; 7 nucleotides align to TRBD1. The CDR3 is made up of 16 amino acids. Germline-derived CDR1 and CDR2 are LNHDA and SQIVND (reference sequence). Germline trimming cut 9 bases from V and 2 bases from J; bases unmatched to any gene: 12. The CDR3 here is CARVTLRDRNTGELFF. The CDR3 nucleotides read TGTGCCAGAGTCACCCTCCGGGACAGAAACACCGGGGAGCTGTTTTTT.

The chain employs TRBV7-2 and TRBJ2-3, with 7 nucleotides matching TRBD2. From germline, CDR1 is SGHTA and CDR2 FQGNSA. J was trimmed by 2 bases and V by 2 bases; bases with no gene match: 10. This CDR3 is 17 amino acids long. The CDR3 nucleotides are TGTGCCAGCAGCTTAAGTCTAGCGGAGGAAGACACAGATACGCAGTATTTT. It translates to CASSLSLAEEDTDTQYF.

This rearrangement joins TRBV2 to TRBJ2-7; D is ambiguous. The germline V gene has CDR1 SNHLY and CDR2 FYNNEI. V gave up 4 bases and J gave up 5 bases, with 9 bases separating them. CDR3 length: 12 residues. The CDR3 region has the DNA TGTGCCAGCAGTGGATACACCGACGAGCAGTACTTC. Amino acids: CASSGYTDEQYF.

The rearrangement uses TRBV27 and TRBJ2-5; 10 bases are shared with TRBD2. J lost 3 bases, V lost 5 bases, and 9 bases had no gene match. Germline assignment: CDR1 MNHEY and CDR2 SMNVEV (reference sequence). This CDR3 spans 16 amino acids. The CDR3 here is CASSPYPGLAEETQYF. The CDR3 DNA follows: TGTGCCAGCAGTCCATACCCTGGACTAGCGGAAGAGACCCAGTACTTC.

A single count supports this clone. The rearrangement uses TRBV5-1 and TRBJ1-1, with D perhaps matching TRBD1 (6 bases). The CDR3 is 16 residues long. Germline values: CDR1 SGHRS, CDR2 YFSETQ. V lost 4 bases to trimming and J lost 6 bases, with 22 bases between them. The CDR3, as DNA: TGCGCCAGCAGCCTTCGGACAGCCCAGAGGCGGGCTGAAGCTTTCTTT. Its translation is CASSLRTAQRRAEAFF.

The J gene is TRBJ1-1, the V gene TRBV7-6, with 9 bases matching TRBD1. Looked up from germline, CDR1 is SGHVS and CDR2 is FNYEAQ. The CDR3 is 16 amino acids. V gave up 2 bases and J gave up 7 bases; unmatched junction bases: 11. CDR3 region: CASSLLSGQGRDEAFF. The CDR3 DNA reads as TGTGCCAGCAGCTTATTGTCGGGACAGGGTAGGGATGAAGCTTTCTTT.

This clone was recorded a few times. This chain links TRBV30 with TRBJ1-2; D not certain. Trimming pared 4 bases from V and 5 bases from J, leaving 11 bases between. The length of the CDR3 is 12 residues. Germline loops: CDR1 GTSNPN, CDR2 SVGIG (reference sequence). CDR3 sequence reads: CAWIGGSYGYTF. The CDR3 nucleotides read TGTGCCTGGATCGGAGGGTCGTATGGCTACACCTTC.

This clone was observed a handful of times. The rearrangement uses TRBV4-2 and TRBJ2-7; TRBD2 aligns across 7 bases. The CDR3 is 14 amino acids. Trimming removed 0 bases from V and 6 bases from J; junction bases left unmatched: 5. Germline CDR1 reads LGHNA; CDR2 reads YNFKEQ. CDR3 in amino acids: CASSQEGLELEQYF. The CDR3, as DNA: TGTGCCAGCAGCCAAGAAGGACTAGAGCTCGAGCAGTACTTC.

This chain joins TRBV5-1 and TRBJ2-1, with a weak D call TRBD2 (5 bases). The CDR3 runs 16 residues. V lost 1 base and J lost 4, with 15 bases in between. The V gene's germline CDR1 is SGHRS and CDR2 YFSETQ. CDR3: CASSLWSSSPYNEQFF. For the CDR3, the DNA is TGCGCCAGCAGCTTGTGGTCGTCTAGCCCTTACAATGAGCAGTTCTTC.

The rearrangement joins TRBV19 to TRBJ2-5; 7 bases fit TRBD2. Germline V gives CDR1 LNHDA, CDR2 SQIVND (reference sequence). V was clipped by 2 bases and J by 5 bases; unmatched bases: 8. The CDR3 is made up of 15 amino acids. The CDR3: CASSITGGKFETQYF. For the CDR3, the DNA is TGTGCCAGTAGTATAACGGGGGGAAAATTCGAGACCCAGTACTTC. The full variable domain, its missing parts supplied by reference TRBV19 and TRBJ2-5, is DGGITQSPKYLFRKEGQNVTLSCEQNLNHDAMYWYRQDPGQGLRLIYYSQIVNDFQKGDIAEGYSVSREKKESFPLTVTSAQKNPTAFYLCASSITGGKFETQYFGPGTRLLVL.

This clone was recorded a few times. J is TRBJ1-2 and V is TRBV5-6; D gene ambiguous. This CDR3 spans 12 amino acids. Between the trimmed V and J ends, which lost 3 bases and 4 bases, there was a span of 7 bases. Per the germline V gene, CDR1 is SGHDT and CDR2 is YYEEEE. The CDR3 spells CASSSEAYGYTF. In DNA, the CDR3 is TGTGCCAGCAGCTCGGAGGCCTATGGCTACACCTTC.

The chain couples TRBV13 to TRBJ1-2, with D possibly matching TRBD1 (6 bases). The germline gives CDR1 PRHDT, CDR2 FYEKMQ (reference sequence). V dropped 5 bases and J dropped 6 bases, with 22 bases sitting between them. The CDR3 totals 16 residues. The CDR3 loop reads CASSPGAGAGKNGYTF. DNA of the CDR3: TGTGCCAGCAGCCCGGGAGCGGGGGCAGGGAAGAATGGCTACACCTTC. Looking up the rest from reference TRBV13 and TRBJ1-2 gives the full variable domain: AAGVIQSPRHLIKEKRETATLKCYPIPRHDTVYWYQQGPGQDPQFLISFYEKMQSDKGSIPDRFSAQQFSDYHSELNMSSLELGDSALYFCASSPGAGAGKNGYTFGSGTRLTVV.

The chain has TRBV13 and TRBJ2-6; D remains unclear. V was shortened by 5 bases and J by 0 bases, with 11 bases between the two germline ends. The CDR3 totals 16 residues. In germline, CDR1 is PRHDT, CDR2 FYEKMQ (reference sequence). In DNA, the CDR3 is TGTGCCAGCAGCCTCCATGAGGTCTCTGGGGCCAACGTCCTGACTTTC. It is translated as CASSLHEVSGANVLTF.

This chain joins TRBV2 and TRBJ1-5; 8 nucleotides agree with TRBD1. J lost 5 bases, V lost 6 bases, and 6 bases had no gene match. CDR3 size: 14 residues. The germline gives CDR1 SNHLY, CDR2 FYNNEI. CDR3 protein: CASRGTGPDQPQHF. The CDR3 nucleotides read TGTGCCAGCAGGGGGACAGGACCAGATCAGCCCCAGCATTTT. The full variable domain, with the rest looked up from reference TRBV2 and TRBJ1-5, is EPEVTQTPSHQVTQMGQEVILRCVPISNHLYFYWYRQILGQKVEFLVSFYNNEISEKSEIFDDQFSVERPDGSNFTLKIRSTKLEDSAMYFCASRGTGPDQPQHFGDGTRLSIL.

This chain connects TRBV11-2 to TRBJ2-7; no clear D gene. The V end lost 1 base, the J end lost 2 bases, and 12 bases lay between the germline ends. The CDR3 extends over 15 amino acids. CDR1 is SGHAT, CDR2 FQNNGV, per germline. The CDR3 nucleotides are TGTGCCAGCAGCTTAGCGGCCAGGCTGGCCTACGAGCAGTACTTC. This translates into CASSLAARLAYEQYF.